Listed here are 11 T cell receptor beta chains from one sample, sequenced in a study of CD8+CD57+ T cells in acquired aplastic anemia. Patients included in sequencing had previously demonstrated CD8+CD57+ cell expansion by flow cytometry. Genomic DNA templated the TCR beta VDJ and CDR3 profiling. From the reads, TCRdb called clonotypes with MiXCR, one entry per CDR3 protein. The table has about 200,000 distinct CDR3 sequences, 55% to 65% seen once. The sequencing input was sorted CD4+, CD8+, or CD8+CD57+ T cells (not recorded which) from PBMCs. These receptors all come from a human donor with aplastic anemia.

The chain recombines TRBV29-1 with TRBJ2-1; a possible D gene is TRBD2 (5 bases). Trimming shortened V by 4 bases and J by 6 bases, and 7 bases separated the two germline ends. The germline CDR1 and CDR2 sequences are SQVTM and ANQGSEA. CDR3 length: 11 residues. CDR3 protein: CSVAAGNEQFF. The CDR3 DNA sequence: TGCAGCGTTGCCGCGGGCAATGAGCAGTTCTTC.

Comments on this clonotype: In this CDR3 the conserved last residue, phenylalanine or tryptophan, is missing, so a read error is likely. The chain employs TRBV5-4 and TRBJ2-7; D is unresolved. From germline, CDR1 is SGHNT and CDR2 YYREEE (reference sequence). This CDR3 is built from 11 residues. With 2 bases removed from V and 3 bases from J, the gap between germline ends came to 3 bases. CDR3 DNA: TGTGCCAGCAGCTTCTTCTACGAGCAGTACCTC. This sequence encodes CASSFFYEQYL.

The chain is built from TRBV5-1 and TRBJ2-3; D gene ambiguous. V was clipped by 2 bases and J by 3 bases, with 16 bases between them. The CDR3 loop spans 16 amino acids. CDR1 and CDR2 (germline): SGHRS, YFSETQ. The CDR3 spells CASSLGGSYGTDTQYF. The CDR3 nucleotides are TGCGCCAGCAGCTTAGGCGGTTCTTATGGAACAGATACGCAGTATTTT. Filled out from reference TRBV5-1 and TRBJ2-3, the complete variable domain reads KAGVTQTPRYLIKTRGQQVTLSCSPISGHRSVSWYQQTPGQGLQFLFEYFSETQRNKGNFPGRFSGRQFSNSRSEMNVSTLELGDSALYLCASSLGGSYGTDTQYFGPGTRLTVL.

The chain employs TRBV5-6 and TRBJ2-1; 7 nucleotides match TRBD2. J was trimmed by 6 bases and V by 4 bases; bases with no gene match: 7. Germline assignment: CDR1 SGHDT and CDR2 YYEEEE. This CDR3 is built from 14 residues. The CDR3 nucleotides are TGTGCCAGCAGCCCGGGGGGTTCAATCAATGAGCAGTTCTTC. Translation: CASSPGGSINEQFF.

As to this clonotype: One junction end does not reproduce the germline sequence, and a read error may be involved. The J gene is TRBJ2-5, the V gene TRBV10-3; D unresolved. CDR3 length: 17 amino acids. Germline-derived CDR1 and CDR2 are ENHRY and SYGVKD. The CDR3 region is CAISDPDLVVSKETQYF. The CDR3 coding sequence is TGTGCCATCAGTGATCCGGACCTAGTAGTCTCGAAGGAGACTCAGTACTTC.

The genes are TRBV12-3 or TRBV12-4 and TRBJ2-7; 14 nucleotides align to TRBD2. The CDR3 sequence is 13 residues long. After removal of 8 bases from V and 4 bases from J, the junction contained 1 base not matched to a gene. CDR3 bases: TGTGCCAGCGGGACTAGCGGGGGATACGAGCAGTACTTC. Protein product: CASGTSGGYEQYF.

This clonotype was seen a handful of times. The rearrangement links TRBV20-1 to TRBJ2-7; 12 bases fit TRBD1. Losses at the gene ends were 5 bases for V and 5 bases for J; bases not matched to a gene: 4. CDR1 and CDR2 (germline): DFQATT, SNEGSKA (reference sequence). The CDR3 loop spans 13 amino acids. The CDR3 loop is CSAGGQGADEQYF. CDR3 in DNA: TGCAGTGCTGGGGGACAGGGGGCCGACGAGCAGTACTTC.

The chain links TRBV19 to TRBJ1-2, with D maybe TRBD1 (5 bases). The CDR3 is 15 residues long. Germline V lookup: CDR1 LNHDA, CDR2 SQIVND (reference sequence). V lost 5 bases and J lost 7, with 20 bases in between. Here the CDR3 DNA reads TGTGCCAGTAGTGAGCACCCGGGAACAGGCACTGGCTACACCTTC. As protein: CASSEHPGTGTGYTF.

This chain connects TRBV7-2 to TRBJ2-7, with D tentatively TRBD1 or TRBD2 (5 bases each). The germline V gene has CDR1 SGHTA and CDR2 FQGNSA. CDR3 size: 14 residues. Trimming left V 3 bases short and J 5 bases short, with 14 bases between. The CDR3: CASSFLQGVDEQYF. Written as DNA, the CDR3 is TGTGCCAGCAGCTTCCTGCAGGGAGTCGACGAGCAGTACTTC.

There are many counts of this clonotype. The J gene is TRBJ2-6, the V gene TRBV6-5; a weak D match, TRBD1 (6 bases). The CDR3 contains 15 residues. Trimming stripped 0 bases from V and 3 bases from J, with 6 bases between. Germline V gene data show CDR1 as MNHEY and CDR2 as SVGAGI. The CDR3 sequence: CASSYSTGGANVLTF. The CDR3, as DNA: TGTGCCAGCAGTTACTCGACAGGTGGGGCCAACGTCCTGACTTTC.

This clonotype was counted only a few times. The CDR3 sequence: CATSSQGVGTPSTDTQYF. DNA of the CDR3: TGTGCCACCAGCAGCCAAGGAGTCGGGACACCTAGCACAGATACGCAGTATTTT. V usage is TRBV15 and J usage is TRBJ2-3; the D gene is possibly TRBD1 (6 bases). The CDR3 contains 18 residues. Deletions cut 3 bases from V and 0 bases from J, with 19 bases between. Germline V gene lookup returns CDR1 LNHNV and CDR2 YYDKDF (reference sequence). The whole variable domain, remainder taken from reference TRBV15 and TRBJ2-3, is DAMVIQNPRYQVTQFGKPVTLSCSQTLNHNVMYWYQQKSSQAPKLLFHYYDKDFNNEADTPDNFQSRRPNTSFCFLDIRSPGLGDTAMYLCATSSQGVGTPSTDTQYFGPGTRLTVL.